Listed below are T cell receptor beta chains from one sample, sequenced in a study of T cell repertoires in cytomegalovirus infection. Antigens of these TCRs are unknown. TCRdb ran MiXCR on the reads and lists one entry per CDR3 protein. Of a few hundred thousand distinct CDR3 sequences in the sample, 40% to 50% were seen once. The sequencing used cultured PBMCs, collected from culture after CMV antigen stimulation. These receptors all stem from a human donor in good health (CMV status not recorded). Some clones in this sample may be carry-over from other donors' samples. Each CDR3 is given with its conserved first and last residue. The order of the fields is D gene, V gene, J gene, CDR3 protein. A D gene is named only where the DNA matches it firmly.

>NA|TRBV3-1|TRBJ1-3
CASSRRNPGNTIYF
>TRBD1|TRBV11-2|TRBJ1-2
CASSRLRGPAGGYTF
>TRBD2|TRBV7-8|TRBJ2-3
CASSLVAGETDTQYF
>TRBD2|TRBV7-8|TRBJ2-1
CASRAGGSSYNEQFF
>TRBD2|TRBV7-6|TRBJ2-7
CASSLEFGASGVHEQYF
>TRBD1|TRBV7-9|TRBJ2-7
CASAPGQGQRYTVEQYF
>TRBD1|TRBV28|TRBJ2-7
CASSLFPRDRGRSYEQYF
>NA|TRBV7-2|TRBJ2-7
CASSLGPARRYEQYF
>TRBD1|TRBV12-3/TRBV12-4|TRBJ1-4
CASSLGTGKIEKLFF
>TRBD2|TRBV27|TRBJ2-3
CASSRTSGRAFNTPTDTQYF
>NA|TRBV12-3/TRBV12-4|TRBJ1-5
CASSLWPGGNQPQHF
>NA|TRBV12-3/TRBV12-4|TRBJ1-4
CASSLGQTGKLFF
>NA|TRBV7-9|TRBJ2-7
CASSLVQAYEQYF
>NA|TRBV12-3/TRBV12-4|TRBJ1-3
CASSFGRLSGNTIYF
>NA|TRBV12-3/TRBV12-4|TRBJ2-7
CASSLSRIYEQYF
>NA|TRBV7-6|TRBJ2-3
CASSLRPRDTDTQYF
>NA|TRBV6-6|TRBJ2-1
CASGGNSYNEQFF
>NA|TRBV11-2|TRBJ2-7
CASSLWGPTYEQYF
>NA|TRBV2|TRBJ2-7
CASRPGLASSYEQYF
>NA|TRBV7-6|TRBJ1-1
CASSPTGPGRAFF
>NA|TRBV7-8|TRBJ2-5
CASSLRFQGTQYF
>NA|TRBV29-1|TRBJ2-1
CSGQGANEQFF
>NA|TRBV20-1|TRBJ1-4
CSARVLRVGEKLFF
>NA|TRBV7-9|TRBJ1-1
CASSFYGGMGTEAFF
>NA|TRBV2|TRBJ2-1
CASSEDLASYNEQFF
>TRBD2|TRBV6-1|TRBJ2-7
CASSEIRLAGAHEQYF
>NA|TRBV7-4|TRBJ2-7
CASSLRGAGKEYEQYF
>NA|TRBV5-4|TRBJ2-3
CASSGKRGSVTDTQYF
>NA|TRBV7-2|TRBJ1-6
CASSPSSYNSPLHF
>NA|TRBV7-2|TRBJ1-3
CASSPVLGNTIYF
>NA|TRBV12-3/TRBV12-4|TRBJ2-1
CASSLGFREQFF